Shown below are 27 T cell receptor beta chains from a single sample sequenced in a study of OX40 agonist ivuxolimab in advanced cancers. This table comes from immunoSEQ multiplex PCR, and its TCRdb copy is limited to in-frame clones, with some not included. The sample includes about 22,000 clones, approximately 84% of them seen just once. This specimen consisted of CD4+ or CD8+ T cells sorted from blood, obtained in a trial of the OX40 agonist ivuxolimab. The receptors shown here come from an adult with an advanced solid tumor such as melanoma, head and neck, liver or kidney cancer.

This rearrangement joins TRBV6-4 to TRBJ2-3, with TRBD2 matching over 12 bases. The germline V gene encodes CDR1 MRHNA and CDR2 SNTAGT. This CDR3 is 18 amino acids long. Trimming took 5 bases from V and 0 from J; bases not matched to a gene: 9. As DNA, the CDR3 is TGTGCCAGCAGTTCACTAGCGGGGGGTTATCCTAGCACAGATACGCAGTATTTT. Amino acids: CASSSLAGGYPSTDTQYF.

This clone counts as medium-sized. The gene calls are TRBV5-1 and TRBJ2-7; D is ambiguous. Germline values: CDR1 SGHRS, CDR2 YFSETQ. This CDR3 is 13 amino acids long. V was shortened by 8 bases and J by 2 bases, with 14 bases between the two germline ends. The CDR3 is CASALEPTYEQYF. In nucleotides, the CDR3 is TGCGCCAGTGCCCTGGAGCCAACCTACGAGCAGTACTTC. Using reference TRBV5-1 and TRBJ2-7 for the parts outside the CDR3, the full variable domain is KAGVTQTPRYLIKTRGQQVTLSCSPISGHRSVSWYQQTPGQGLQFLFEYFSETQRNKGNFPGRFSGRQFSNSRSEMNVSTLELGDSALYLCASALEPTYEQYFGPGTRLTVT.

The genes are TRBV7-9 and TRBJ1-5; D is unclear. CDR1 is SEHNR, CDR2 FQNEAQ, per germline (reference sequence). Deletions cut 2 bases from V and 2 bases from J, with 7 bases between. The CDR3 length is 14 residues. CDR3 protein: CASSLFPGNQPQHF. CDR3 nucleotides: TGTGCCAGCAGCTTATTTCCTGGCAATCAGCCCCAGCATTTT. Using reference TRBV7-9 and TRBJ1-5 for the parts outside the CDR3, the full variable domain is DTGVSQNPRHKITKRGQNVTFRCDPISEHNRLYWYRQTLGQGPEFLTYFQNEAQLEKSRLLSDRFSAERPKGSFSTLEIQRTEQGDSAMYLCASSLFPGNQPQHFGDGTRLSIL.

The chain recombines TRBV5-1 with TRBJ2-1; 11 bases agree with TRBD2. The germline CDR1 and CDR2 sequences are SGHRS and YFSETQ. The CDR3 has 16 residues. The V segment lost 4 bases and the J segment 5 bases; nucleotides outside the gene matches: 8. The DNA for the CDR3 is TGCGCCAGCAGCATAGGACTAGCGGGCTACAACAATGAGCAGTTCTTC. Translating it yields CASSIGLAGYNNEQFF.

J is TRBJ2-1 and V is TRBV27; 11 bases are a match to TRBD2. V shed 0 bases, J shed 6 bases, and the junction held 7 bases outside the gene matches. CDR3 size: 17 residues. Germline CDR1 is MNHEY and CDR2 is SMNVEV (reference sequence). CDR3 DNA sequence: TGTGCCAGCAGTTTATCCCCAATAGCGGGGGGGCTCAATGAGCAGTTCTTC. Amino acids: CASSLSPIAGGLNEQFF.

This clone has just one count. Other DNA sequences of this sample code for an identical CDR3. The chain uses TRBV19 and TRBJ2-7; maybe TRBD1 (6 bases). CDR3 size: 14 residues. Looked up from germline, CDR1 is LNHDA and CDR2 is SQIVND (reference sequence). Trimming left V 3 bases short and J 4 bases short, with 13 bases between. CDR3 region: CASSMTGGAYEQYF. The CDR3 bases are TGTGCCAGTAGTATGACTGGGGGCGCATACGAGCAGTACTTC.

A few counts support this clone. Here the CDR3 DNA reads TGTGCCAGCAGCAAGCCGACCGAGATAATCACAGATACGCAGTATTTT. Protein sequence: CASSKPTEIITDTQYF. This sequence joins TRBV21-1 and TRBJ2-3. TRBV21-1 is noted as a pseudogene. This CDR3 has 16 residues.

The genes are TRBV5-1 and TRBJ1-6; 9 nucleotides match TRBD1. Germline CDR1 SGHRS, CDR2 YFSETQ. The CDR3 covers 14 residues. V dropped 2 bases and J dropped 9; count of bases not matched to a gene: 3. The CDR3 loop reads CASSFGTGSSPLHF. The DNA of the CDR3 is TGCGCCAGCAGCTTCGGGACAGGGAGTTCACCCCTCCACTTT.

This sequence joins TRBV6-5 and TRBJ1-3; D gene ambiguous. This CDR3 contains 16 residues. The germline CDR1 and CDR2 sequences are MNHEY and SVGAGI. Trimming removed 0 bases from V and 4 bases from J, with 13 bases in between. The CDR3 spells CASSYSAGEAGNTIYF. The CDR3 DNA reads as TGTGCCAGCAGTTACTCGGCCGGTGAAGCCGGAAACACCATATATTTT.

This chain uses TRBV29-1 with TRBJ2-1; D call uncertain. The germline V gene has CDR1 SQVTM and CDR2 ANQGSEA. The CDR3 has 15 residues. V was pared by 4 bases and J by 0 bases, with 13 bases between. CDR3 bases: TGCAGCGTTGTTACCGCCTCTAGCTCCTACAATGAGCAGTTCTTC. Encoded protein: CSVVTASSSYNEQFF.

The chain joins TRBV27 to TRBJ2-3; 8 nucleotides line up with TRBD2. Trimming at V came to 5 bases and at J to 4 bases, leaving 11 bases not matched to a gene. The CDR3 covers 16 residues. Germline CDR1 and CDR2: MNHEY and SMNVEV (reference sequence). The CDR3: CASSTGREAPADTQYF. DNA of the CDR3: TGTGCCAGCAGTACCGGGAGGGAGGCACCCGCAGATACGCAGTATTTT.

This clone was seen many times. In DNA, the CDR3 is TGTGCCAGCAGCTCCGACCAGGCGGAGGGTTTTTATAGCAATCAGCCCCAGCATTTT. Protein: CASSSDQAEGFYSNQPQHF. The chain couples TRBV7-2 to TRBJ1-5, with no clear D. The length of the CDR3 is 19 residues. Germline assignment: CDR1 SGHTA and CDR2 FQGNSA. Trimming shortened V by 4 bases and J by 0 bases, and 22 bases separated the two germline ends.

In nucleotides, the CDR3 is TGTGCCAGCAGCTTATCGGCAGCCTACGAGCAGTACTTC. It specifies CASSLSAAYEQYF. The V gene is TRBV7-6, the J gene TRBJ2-7; D ambiguous. The CDR3 spans 13 residues. Germline V gene lookup returns CDR1 SGHVS and CDR2 FNYEAQ. The germline V and J ends were trimmed by 2 bases and 2 bases, with 7 bases remaining between them.

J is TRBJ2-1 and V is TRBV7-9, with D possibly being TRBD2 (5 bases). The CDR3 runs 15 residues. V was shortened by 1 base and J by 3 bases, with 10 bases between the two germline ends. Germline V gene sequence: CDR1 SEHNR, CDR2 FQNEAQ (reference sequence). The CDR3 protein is CASSLVGGLYNEQFF. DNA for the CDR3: TGTGCCAGCAGCTTAGTAGGCGGACTCTACAATGAGCAGTTCTTC.

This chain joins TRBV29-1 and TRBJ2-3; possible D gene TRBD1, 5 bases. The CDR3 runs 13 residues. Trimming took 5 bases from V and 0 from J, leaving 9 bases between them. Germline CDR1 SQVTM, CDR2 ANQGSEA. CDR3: CSVHQGSTDTQYF. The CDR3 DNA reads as TGCAGCGTTCATCAGGGAAGCACAGATACGCAGTATTTT.

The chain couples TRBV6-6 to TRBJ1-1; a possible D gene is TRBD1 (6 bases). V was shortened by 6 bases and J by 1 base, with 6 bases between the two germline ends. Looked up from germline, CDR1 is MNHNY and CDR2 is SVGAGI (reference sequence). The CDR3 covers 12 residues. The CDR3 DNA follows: TGTGCCAGCAGGGACAGGAACACTGAAGCTTTCTTT. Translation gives CASRDRNTEAFF.

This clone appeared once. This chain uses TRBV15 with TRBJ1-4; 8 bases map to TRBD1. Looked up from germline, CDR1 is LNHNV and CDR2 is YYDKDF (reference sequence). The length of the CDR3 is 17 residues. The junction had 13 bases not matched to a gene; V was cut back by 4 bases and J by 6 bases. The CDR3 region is CATSTTQKGTGYEKLFF. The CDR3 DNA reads TGTGCCACCAGCACCACGCAGAAGGGGACAGGTTATGAAAAACTGTTTTTT.

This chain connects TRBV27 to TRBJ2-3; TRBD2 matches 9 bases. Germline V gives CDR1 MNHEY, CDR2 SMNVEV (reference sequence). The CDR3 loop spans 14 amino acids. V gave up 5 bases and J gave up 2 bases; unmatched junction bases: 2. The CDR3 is CASSTSGSTDTQYF. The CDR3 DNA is TGTGCCAGCAGTACTAGCGGGTCCACAGATACGCAGTATTTT.

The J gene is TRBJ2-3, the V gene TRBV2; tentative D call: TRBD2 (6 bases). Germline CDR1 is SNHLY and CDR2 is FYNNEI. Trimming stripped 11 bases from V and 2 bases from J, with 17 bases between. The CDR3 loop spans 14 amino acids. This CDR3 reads CAGRDSAITDTQYF. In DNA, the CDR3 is TGTGCCGGCCGGGACTCCGCAATCACAGATACGCAGTATTTT.

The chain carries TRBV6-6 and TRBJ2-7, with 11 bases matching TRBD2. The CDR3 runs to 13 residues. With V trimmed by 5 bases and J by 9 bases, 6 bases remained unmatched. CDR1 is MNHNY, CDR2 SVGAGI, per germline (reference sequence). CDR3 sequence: CASSNSGGVLQYF. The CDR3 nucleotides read TGTGCCAGCAGTAATAGCGGGGGGGTTTTGCAGTACTTC.

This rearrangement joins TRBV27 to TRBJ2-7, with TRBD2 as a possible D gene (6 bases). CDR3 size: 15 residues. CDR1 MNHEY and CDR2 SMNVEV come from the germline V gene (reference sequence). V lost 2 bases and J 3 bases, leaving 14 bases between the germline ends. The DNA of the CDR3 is TGTGCCAGCAGTTTAGCCGGGGGAATTTTCTACGAGCAGTACTTC. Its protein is CASSLAGGIFYEQYF.

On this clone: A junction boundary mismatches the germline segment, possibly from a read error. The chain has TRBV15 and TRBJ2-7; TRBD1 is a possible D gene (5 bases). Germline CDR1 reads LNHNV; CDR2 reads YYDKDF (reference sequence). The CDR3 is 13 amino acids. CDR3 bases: TGTACCACCAGCTTCCAAGGACACTACGAGCAGTACTTC. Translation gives CTTSFQGHYEQYF.

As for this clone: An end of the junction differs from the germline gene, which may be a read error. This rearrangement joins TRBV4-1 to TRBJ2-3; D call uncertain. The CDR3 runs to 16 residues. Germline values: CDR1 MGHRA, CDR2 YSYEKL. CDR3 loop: CASSQETGLSTDTQYF. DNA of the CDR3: TGTGCCAGCAGCCAAGAAACCGGGCTTAGCACAGATACGCAGTATTTT.

In DNA, the CDR3 is TGTGCCAGCAGCTTAGGCGGGACACGGGAAAAACTGTTTTTT. Its translation: CASSLGGTREKLFF. The chain carries TRBV11-2 and TRBJ1-4; D possibly corresponds to TRBD1 (6 bases). Germline CDR1 SGHAT, CDR2 FQNNGV. The CDR3 is 14 amino acids. Trimming shortened V by 1 base and J by 8 bases, and 11 bases separated the two germline ends.

In DNA, the CDR3 is TGTGCCAGCAGCTTGGGTCTGGCGGGACTGAAAGCTAACTATGGCTACACCTTC. It is translated as CASSLGLAGLKANYGYTF. The V call is TRBV5-5, the J call TRBJ1-2; maybe TRBD1 (5 bases). The CDR3 has 18 residues. Germline V gene lookup returns CDR1 SGHKS and CDR2 YYEKEE (reference sequence). Trimming took 0 bases from V and 0 from J, leaving 18 bases between them. The full variable domain, with the rest looked up from reference TRBV5-5 and TRBJ1-2, is DAGVTQSPTHLIKTRGQQVTLRCSPISGHKSVSWYQQVLGQGPQFIFQYYEKEERGRGNFPDRFSARQFPNYSSELNVNALLLGDSALYLCASSLGLAGLKANYGYTFGSGTRLTVV.

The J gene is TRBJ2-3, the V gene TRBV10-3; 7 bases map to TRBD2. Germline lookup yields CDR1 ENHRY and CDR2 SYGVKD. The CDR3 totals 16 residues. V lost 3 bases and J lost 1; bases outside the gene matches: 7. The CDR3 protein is CAISDIPSGGTDTQYF. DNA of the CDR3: TGTGCCATCAGTGACATCCCCAGCGGGGGCACAGATACGCAGTATTTT.

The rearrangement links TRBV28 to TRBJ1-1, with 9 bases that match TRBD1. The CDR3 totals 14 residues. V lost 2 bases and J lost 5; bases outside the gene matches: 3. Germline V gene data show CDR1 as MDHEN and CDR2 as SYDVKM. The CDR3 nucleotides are TGTGCCAGCAGTTTAAACAGGGGGCTTACTGAAGCTTTCTTT. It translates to CASSLNRGLTEAFF.